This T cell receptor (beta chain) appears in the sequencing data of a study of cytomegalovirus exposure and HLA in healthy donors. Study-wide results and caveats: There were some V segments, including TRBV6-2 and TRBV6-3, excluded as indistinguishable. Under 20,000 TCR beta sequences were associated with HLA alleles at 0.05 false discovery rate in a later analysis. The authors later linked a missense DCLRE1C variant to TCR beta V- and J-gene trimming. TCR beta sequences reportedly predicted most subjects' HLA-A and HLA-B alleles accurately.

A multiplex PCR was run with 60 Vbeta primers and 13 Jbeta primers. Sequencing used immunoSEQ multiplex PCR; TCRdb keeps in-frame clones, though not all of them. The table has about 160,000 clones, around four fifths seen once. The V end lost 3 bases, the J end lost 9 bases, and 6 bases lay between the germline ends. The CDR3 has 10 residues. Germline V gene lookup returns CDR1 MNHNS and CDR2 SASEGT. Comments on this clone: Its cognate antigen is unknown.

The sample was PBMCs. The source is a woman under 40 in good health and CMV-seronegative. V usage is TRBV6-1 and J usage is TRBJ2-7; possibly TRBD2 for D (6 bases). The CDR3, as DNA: TGTGCCAGCAGTGAGGAGGGGCAGTACTTC. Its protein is CASSEEGQYF.